These 19 T cell receptor beta chains originate from one sample sequenced in a study of T cell responses to AZD1222 COVID-19 vaccine. TCRdb's copy holds only in-frame clones and misses some; the assay was immunoSEQ multiplex PCR. In the table there are fewer than 150,000 clones, roughly 93% of which are singletons. Sequences were derived from peripheral blood, sampled 28 days after the second AZD1222 dose. The receptors here all came from an adult who received the AZD1222 COVID-19 vaccine.

The J gene is TRBJ2-5, the V gene TRBV5-1; the match to TRBD1 covers 9 bases. Trimming at V came to 4 bases and at J to 4 bases, leaving 11 bases not matched to a gene. The CDR3 is 16 amino acids. CDR1 SGHRS and CDR2 YFSETQ come from the germline V gene. The CDR3 nucleotides read TGCGCCAGCAGCCAGAACACCGGGACAGGGCGAGAGACCCAGTACTTC. Its protein is CASSQNTGTGRETQYF. Based on the CDR3 plus reference TRBV5-1 and TRBJ2-5, the full variable domain is KAGVTQTPRYLIKTRGQQVTLSCSPISGHRSVSWYQQTPGQGLQFLFEYFSETQRNKGNFPGRFSGRQFSNSRSEMNVSTLELGDSALYLCASSQNTGTGRETQYFGPGTRLLVL.

Note on this clone: A read error may account for a junction end that differs from germline. V is TRBV7-9 and J is TRBJ1-2; D might be TRBD1 (6 bases). CDR3 length: 16 residues. Germline values: CDR1 SEHNR, CDR2 FQNEAQ (reference sequence). The CDR3 bases are TGTGCCAGCAGCCTAGCGGAGGGAGGGGGACGCTATGGCTACACCTTC. Residues: CASSLAEGGGRYGYTF. Based on the CDR3 plus reference TRBV7-9 and TRBJ1-2, the full variable domain is DTGVSQNPRHKITKRGQNVTFRCDPISEHNRLYWYRQTLGQGPEFLTYFQNEAQLEKSRLLSDRFSAERPKGSFSTLEIQRTEQGDSAMYLCASSLAEGGGRYGYTFGSGTRLTVV.

The V gene is TRBV7-9, the J gene TRBJ1-2, with TRBD1 identical over 7 bases. This CDR3 comprises 13 residues. Germline V gives CDR1 SEHNR, CDR2 FQNEAQ (reference sequence). V trimming: 4 bases; J trimming: 8 bases; junction bases outside the gene matches: 7. The DNA of the CDR3 is TGTGCCAGCAGCTCCCAGGGGGTTGAGGGCTACACCTTC. Translation: CASSSQGVEGYTF.

The J gene is TRBJ1-2, the V gene TRBV7-9, with no clear D. The CDR3 is 14 residues long. Germline V gene lookup returns CDR1 SEHNR and CDR2 FQNEAQ (reference sequence). The ends were cut back, 1 base at V and 4 bases at J, with 10 bases in the middle. CDR3 DNA: TGTGCCAGCAGCTTAGGGGGTCTAACCTATGGCTACACCTTC. Its protein product is CASSLGGLTYGYTF. Filled out from reference TRBV7-9 and TRBJ1-2, the complete variable domain reads DTGVSQNPRHKITKRGQNVTFRCDPISEHNRLYWYRQTLGQGPEFLTYFQNEAQLEKSRLLSDRFSAERPKGSFSTLEIQRTEQGDSAMYLCASSLGGLTYGYTFGSGTRLTVV.

This chain connects TRBV13 to TRBJ2-4, with D perhaps matching TRBD2 (5 bases). CDR3 length equals 15 residues. Trimming stripped 4 bases from V and 0 bases from J, with 10 bases between. Germline lookup yields CDR1 PRHDT and CDR2 FYEKMQ (reference sequence). For the CDR3, the DNA is TGTGCCAGCAGCTCACCCGGGGAAGCCAAAAACATTCAGTACTTC. Translating gives CASSSPGEAKNIQYF.

The genes are TRBV7-9 and TRBJ2-3; D might be TRBD1 (5 bases). The CDR3 has 15 amino acids. Trimming removed 5 bases at V and 0 bases at J, with 12 bases between. Per germline, CDR1 SEHNR and CDR2 FQNEAQ (reference sequence). The CDR3 nucleotides read TGTGCCAGCAGCCAGCAAGGGGTGAGCACAGATACGCAGTATTTT. Amino acids: CASSQQGVSTDTQYF.

The chain joins TRBV6-5 to TRBJ1-1; no clear D gene. In germline, CDR1 is MNHEY, CDR2 SVGAGI. With 2 bases removed from V and 6 bases from J, the gap between germline ends came to 10 bases. CDR3 length: 13 amino acids. The CDR3 DNA sequence: TGTGCCAGCAGTTACGAGGGAAAGGCTGAAGCTTTCTTT. Protein sequence: CASSYEGKAEAFF.

This sequence joins TRBV28 and TRBJ2-5; TRBD1 matches at 10 bases. From germline, CDR1 is MDHEN and CDR2 SYDVKM. The J segment lost 3 bases and the V segment lost 8 bases, leaving 15 bases of the junction unmatched. The CDR3 runs 17 residues. The CDR3 DNA follows: TGTGCCAGCGGTTCCTCGGTAGGACAGGGGGGAAAAGAGACCCAGTACTTC. Translating it yields CASGSSVGQGGKETQYF.

This chain connects TRBV4-2 to TRBJ1-1, with TRBD1 identical over 7 bases. Germline V gene data show CDR1 as LGHNA and CDR2 as YNFKEQ. This CDR3 is 18 amino acids long. Trimming removed 1 base from V and 0 bases from J; junction bases left unmatched: 11. CDR3 sequence reads: CASSQVFRGLILNTEAFF. For the CDR3, the DNA is TGTGCCAGCAGCCAAGTTTTTAGGGGGCTGATCTTGAACACTGAAGCTTTCTTT.

This CDR3 reads CSVLQGAVYNEQFF. The CDR3 DNA sequence: TGCAGCGTGCTACAGGGGGCGGTTTACAATGAGCAGTTCTTC. This sequence joins TRBV29-1 and TRBJ2-1; 9 bases are a match to TRBD1. This CDR3 is built from 14 residues. The germline V gene encodes CDR1 SQVTM and CDR2 ANQGSEA. J gave up 4 bases and V 6 bases, and 7 bases lay outside the gene matches.

This chain's CDR3 is CASSTHRGTNTEAFF. The CDR3, as DNA: TGTGCCAGCAGCACTCACAGGGGAACAAACACTGAAGCTTTCTTT. V and J are TRBV11-3 and TRBJ1-1; the match to TRBD1 covers 7 bases. Unmatched junction bases numbered 8, after V lost 5 bases and J lost 2 bases. CDR1 SGHNT and CDR2 YENEEA come from the germline V gene. This CDR3 comprises 15 residues.

The gene calls are TRBV4-3 and TRBJ1-4; 8 nucleotides match TRBD1. The CDR3 is 17 residues long. Unmatched junction bases numbered 9, after V lost 2 bases and J lost 4 bases. Germline assignment: CDR1 LGHNA and CDR2 YSLEER. For the CDR3, the DNA is TGCGCCAGCAGCCAAAATAGCGACAGGGGTCTTAATGAAAAACTGTTTTTT. Protein: CASSQNSDRGLNEKLFF.

The chain links TRBV27 to TRBJ2-5; D is ambiguous. CDR1 is MNHEY, CDR2 SMNVEV, per germline (reference sequence). Trimming took off 5 bases at V and 1 base at J, with 8 bases between the two ends. CDR3 length equals 13 residues. The CDR3 here is CASSGTAQETQYF. The CDR3 coding sequence is TGTGCCAGCAGTGGCACGGCCCAAGAGACCCAGTACTTC.

V is TRBV6-5 and J is TRBJ1-1; D might be TRBD1 (5 bases). In germline, CDR1 is MNHEY, CDR2 SVGAGI. The V end was cut by 6 bases, the J end by 5 bases, with 13 bases between. This CDR3 is 13 amino acids long. The chain's CDR3 is CASRGLDGTEAFF. Here the CDR3 DNA reads TGTGCCAGCAGGGGGCTAGATGGGACTGAAGCTTTCTTT.

The CDR3 bases are TGCAGTGCTAGAGAGGGGGAAAAACTGTTTTTT. Its protein is CSAREGEKLFF. The gene calls are TRBV20-1 and TRBJ1-4; no clear D. CDR1 is DFQATT and CDR2 is SNEGSKA in the germline V gene (reference sequence). Trimming shortened V by 0 bases and J by 8 bases, and 4 bases separated the two germline ends. The CDR3 totals 11 residues.

J is TRBJ1-4 and V is TRBV11-2; D is ambiguous. The V gene lost 2 bases and the J gene lost 5 bases, with 9 bases spanning the gap. CDR3 size: 14 residues. The germline gives CDR1 SGHAT, CDR2 FQNNGV. CDR3 sequence (DNA): TGTGCCAGCAGCTTATTGAGAGGGAATGAAAAACTGTTTTTT. Protein product: CASSLLRGNEKLFF.

This chain connects TRBV28 to TRBJ1-1, with 7 positions matching TRBD1. The trim removed 5 bases at V and 0 bases at J, leaving 12 bases unmatched. CDR1 MDHEN and CDR2 SYDVKM come from the germline V gene. The CDR3 is 17 amino acids. For the CDR3, the DNA is TGTGCCAGCAGTAACCCCCCGGGACAGACTTTGAACACTGAAGCTTTCTTT. This translates into CASSNPPGQTLNTEAFF. Using reference TRBV28 and TRBJ1-1 for the parts outside the CDR3, the full variable domain is DVKVTQSSRYLVKRTGEKVFLECVQDMDHENMFWYRQDPGLGLRLIYFSYDVKMKEKGDIPEGYSVSREKKERFSLILESASTNQTSMYLCASSNPPGQTLNTEAFFGQGTRLTVV.

This clone was seen a single time. The gene calls are TRBV4-3 and TRBJ1-6, with D unclear. Germline V lookup: CDR1 LGHNA, CDR2 YSLEER. Trimming left V 0 bases short and J 8 bases short, with 17 bases between. This CDR3 contains 17 residues. This CDR3 reads CASSQDSGLAIYSPLHF. The CDR3, as DNA: TGCGCCAGCAGCCAAGATTCGGGCCTTGCAATTTATTCACCCCTCCACTTT.

The chain is built from TRBV5-1 and TRBJ2-3, with 8 positions matching TRBD2. In germline, CDR1 is SGHRS, CDR2 YFSETQ. The ends lost 0 bases at V and 4 bases at J; junction bases unmatched: 4. This CDR3 has 15 amino acids. CDR3 sequence reads: CASSLGREVADTQYF. The CDR3 coding sequence is TGCGCCAGCAGCTTGGGGCGGGAGGTGGCAGATACGCAGTATTTT.